These 2 T cell receptor beta chains were all obtained from the same sample, sequenced in a study of blood T cell repertoires in COVID-19. The data were produced by immunoSEQ multiplex PCR, yet TCRdb's version contains in-frame clones alone and is incomplete. The sample records hundreds of thousands of clones, 87% being singletons. The source material was peripheral blood. These receptor sequences come from a woman under 30 who had recovered from COVID-19.

The chain carries TRBV30 and TRBJ1-2, with no clear D. Trimming shortened V by 2 bases and J by 6 bases, and 13 bases separated the two germline ends. Looked up from germline, CDR1 is GTSNPN and CDR2 is SVGIG (reference sequence). The CDR3 extends over 13 amino acids. CDR3 sequence (DNA): TGTGCCTGGAGTAACAATAACGCAGATGGCTACACCTTC. Translated: CAWSNNNADGYTF.

This chain links TRBV4-1 with TRBJ2-7; the D gene is possibly TRBD2 (5 bases). This CDR3 comprises 15 residues. Germline V gives CDR1 MGHRA, CDR2 YSYEKL. V was shortened by 2 bases and J by 3 bases, with 14 bases between the two germline ends. CDR3 loop: CASSQNRGSIYEQYF. The DNA for the CDR3 is TGCGCCAGCAGCCAAAACCGGGGTAGCATCTACGAGCAGTACTTC.